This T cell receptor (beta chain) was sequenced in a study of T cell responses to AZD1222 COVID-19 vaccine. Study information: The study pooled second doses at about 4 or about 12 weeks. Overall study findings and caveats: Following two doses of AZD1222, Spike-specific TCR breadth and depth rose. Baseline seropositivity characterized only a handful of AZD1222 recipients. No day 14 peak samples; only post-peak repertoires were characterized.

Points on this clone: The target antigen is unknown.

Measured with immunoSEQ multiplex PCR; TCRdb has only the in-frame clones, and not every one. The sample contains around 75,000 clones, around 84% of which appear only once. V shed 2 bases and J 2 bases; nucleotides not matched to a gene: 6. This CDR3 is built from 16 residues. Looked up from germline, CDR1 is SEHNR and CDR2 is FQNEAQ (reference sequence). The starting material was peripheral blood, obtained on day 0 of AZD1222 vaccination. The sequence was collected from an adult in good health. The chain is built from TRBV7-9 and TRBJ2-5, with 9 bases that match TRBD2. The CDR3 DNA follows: TGTGCCAGCAGCTTATGGTTAGGACTAGCGCAAGAGACCCAGTACTTC. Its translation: CASSLWLGLAQETQYF.